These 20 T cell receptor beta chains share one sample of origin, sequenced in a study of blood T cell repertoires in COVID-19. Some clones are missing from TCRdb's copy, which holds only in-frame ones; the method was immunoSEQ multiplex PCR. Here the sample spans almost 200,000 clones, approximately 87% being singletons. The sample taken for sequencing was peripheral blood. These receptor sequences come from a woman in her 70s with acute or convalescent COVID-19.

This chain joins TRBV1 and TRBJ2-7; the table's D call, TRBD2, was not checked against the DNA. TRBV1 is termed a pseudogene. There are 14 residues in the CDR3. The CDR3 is CTSSTGTASYEQYF. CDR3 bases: TGCACCAGCAGCACCGGGACTGCATCCTACGAGCAGTACTTC.

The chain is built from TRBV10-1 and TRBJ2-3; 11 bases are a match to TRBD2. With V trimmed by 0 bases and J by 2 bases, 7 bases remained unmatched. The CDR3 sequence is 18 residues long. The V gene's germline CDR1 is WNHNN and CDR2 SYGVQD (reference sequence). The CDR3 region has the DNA TGCGCCAGCAGTGAGTCGAGGGGACTAGCGGATCACACAGATACGCAGTATTTT. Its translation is CASSESRGLADHTDTQYF.

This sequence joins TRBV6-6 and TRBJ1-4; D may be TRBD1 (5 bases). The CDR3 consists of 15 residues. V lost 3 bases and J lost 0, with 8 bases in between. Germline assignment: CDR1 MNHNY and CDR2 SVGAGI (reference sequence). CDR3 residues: CASSYYRTTNEKLFF. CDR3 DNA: TGTGCCAGCAGTTATTACAGGACAACTAATGAAAAACTGTTTTTT.

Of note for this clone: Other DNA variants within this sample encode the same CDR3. The DNA of the CDR3 is TGTGCCAGCTCACCAGTACAAGAGACCCAGTACTTC. It codes for CASSPVQETQYF. This sequence joins TRBV18 and TRBJ2-5; D unclear. Germline-derived CDR1 and CDR2 are KGHSH and LQKENI. Trimming left V 2 bases short and J 2 bases short, with 3 bases between. The CDR3 is made up of 12 amino acids.

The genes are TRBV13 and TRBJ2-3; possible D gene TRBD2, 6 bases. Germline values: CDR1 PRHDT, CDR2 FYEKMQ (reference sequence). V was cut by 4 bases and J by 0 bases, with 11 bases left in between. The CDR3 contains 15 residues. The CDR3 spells CASSSWGESTDTQYF. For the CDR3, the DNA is TGTGCCAGCAGCTCTTGGGGGGAAAGCACAGATACGCAGTATTTT. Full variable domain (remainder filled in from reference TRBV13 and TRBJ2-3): AAGVIQSPRHLIKEKRETATLKCYPIPRHDTVYWYQQGPGQDPQFLISFYEKMQSDKGSIPDRFSAQQFSDYHSELNMSSLELGDSALYFCASSSWGESTDTQYFGPGTRLTVL.

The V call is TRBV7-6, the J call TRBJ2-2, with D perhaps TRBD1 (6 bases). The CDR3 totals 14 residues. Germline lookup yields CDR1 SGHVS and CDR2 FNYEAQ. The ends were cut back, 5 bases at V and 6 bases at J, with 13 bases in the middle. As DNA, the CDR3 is TGTGCCAGCAGCGCAACTCAGGGGCCCGGGGAGCTGTTTTTT. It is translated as CASSATQGPGELFF.

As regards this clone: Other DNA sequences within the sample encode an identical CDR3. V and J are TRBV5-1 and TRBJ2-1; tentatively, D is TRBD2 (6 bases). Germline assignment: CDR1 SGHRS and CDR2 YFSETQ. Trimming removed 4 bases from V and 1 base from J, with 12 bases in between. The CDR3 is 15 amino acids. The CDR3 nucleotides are TGCGCCAGCAGCCTCTTAGCGGAGTCCTACAATGAGCAGTTCTTC. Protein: CASSLLAESYNEQFF.

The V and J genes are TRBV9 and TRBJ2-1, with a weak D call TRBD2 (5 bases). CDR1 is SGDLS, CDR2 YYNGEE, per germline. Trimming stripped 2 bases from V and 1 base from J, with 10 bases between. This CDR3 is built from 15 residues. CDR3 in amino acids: CASSVGGLSYNEQFF. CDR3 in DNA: TGTGCCAGCAGCGTTGGCGGGCTTTCCTACAATGAGCAGTTCTTC.

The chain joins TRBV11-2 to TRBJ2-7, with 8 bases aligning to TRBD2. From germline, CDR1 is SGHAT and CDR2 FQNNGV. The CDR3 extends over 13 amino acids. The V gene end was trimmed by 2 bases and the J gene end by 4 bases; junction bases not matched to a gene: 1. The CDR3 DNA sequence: TGTGCCAGCAGCTTACGGGGGGGTTACGAGCAGTACTTC. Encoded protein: CASSLRGGYEQYF.

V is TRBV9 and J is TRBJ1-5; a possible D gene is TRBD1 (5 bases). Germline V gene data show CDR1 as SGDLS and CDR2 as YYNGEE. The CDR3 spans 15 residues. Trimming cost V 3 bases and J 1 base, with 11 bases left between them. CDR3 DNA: TGTGCCAGCAGCGCCCGGGAGGGGAGCAATCAGCCCCAGCATTTT. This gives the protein CASSAREGSNQPQHF.

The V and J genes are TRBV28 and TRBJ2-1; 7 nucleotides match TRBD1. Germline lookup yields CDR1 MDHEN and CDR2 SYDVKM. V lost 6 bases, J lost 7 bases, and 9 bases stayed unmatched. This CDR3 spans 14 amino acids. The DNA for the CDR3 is TGTGCCAGCAGACTGACAGGGTGGGGGAATGAGCAGTTCTTC. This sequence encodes CASRLTGWGNEQFF.

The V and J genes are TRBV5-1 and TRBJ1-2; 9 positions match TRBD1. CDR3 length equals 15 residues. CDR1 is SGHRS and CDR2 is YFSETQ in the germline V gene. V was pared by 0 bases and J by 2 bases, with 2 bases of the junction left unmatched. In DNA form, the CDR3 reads TGCGCCAGCAGCTTGGACGGACAGGGGAACTATGGCTACACCTTC. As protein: CASSLDGQGNYGYTF.

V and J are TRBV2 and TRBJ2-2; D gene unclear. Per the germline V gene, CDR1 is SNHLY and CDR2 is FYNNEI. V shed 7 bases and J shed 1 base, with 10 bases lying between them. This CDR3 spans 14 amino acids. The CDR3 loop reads CASILDMNTGELFF. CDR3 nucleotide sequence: TGTGCCAGCATCCTCGACATGAACACCGGGGAGCTGTTTTTT.

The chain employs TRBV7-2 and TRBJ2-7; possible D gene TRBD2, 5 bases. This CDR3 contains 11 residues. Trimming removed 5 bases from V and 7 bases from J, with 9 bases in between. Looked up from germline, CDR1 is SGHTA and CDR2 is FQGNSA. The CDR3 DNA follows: TGTGCCAGCAGCCCCCGCGGGGAGCAGTACTTC. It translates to CASSPRGEQYF.

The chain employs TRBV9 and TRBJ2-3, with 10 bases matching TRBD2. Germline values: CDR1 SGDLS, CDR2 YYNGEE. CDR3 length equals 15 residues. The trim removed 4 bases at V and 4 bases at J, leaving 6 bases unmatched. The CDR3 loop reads CASSFGLAEADTQYF. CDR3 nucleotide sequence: TGTGCCAGCAGCTTCGGACTAGCGGAGGCAGATACGCAGTATTTT.

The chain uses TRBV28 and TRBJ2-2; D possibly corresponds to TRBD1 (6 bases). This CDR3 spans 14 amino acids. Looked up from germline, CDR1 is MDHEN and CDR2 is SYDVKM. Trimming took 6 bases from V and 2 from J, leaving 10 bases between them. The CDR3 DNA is TGTGCCAGCAGGGGGACACTTAACACCGGGGAGCTGTTTTTT. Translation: CASRGTLNTGELFF. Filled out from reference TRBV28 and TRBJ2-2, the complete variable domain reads DVKVTQSSRYLVKRTGEKVFLECVQDMDHENMFWYRQDPGLGLRLIYFSYDVKMKEKGDIPEGYSVSREKKERFSLILESASTNQTSMYLCASRGTLNTGELFFGEGSRLTVL.

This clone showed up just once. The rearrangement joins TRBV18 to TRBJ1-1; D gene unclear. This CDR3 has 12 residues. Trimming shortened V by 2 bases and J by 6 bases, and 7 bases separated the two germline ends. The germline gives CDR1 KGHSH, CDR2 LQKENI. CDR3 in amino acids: CASSPIESEAFF. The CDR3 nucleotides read TGTGCCAGCTCACCAATAGAATCTGAAGCTTTCTTT.

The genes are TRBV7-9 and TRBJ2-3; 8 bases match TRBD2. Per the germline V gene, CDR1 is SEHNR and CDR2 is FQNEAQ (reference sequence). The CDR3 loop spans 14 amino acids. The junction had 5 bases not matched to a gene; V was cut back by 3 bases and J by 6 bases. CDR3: CASSFWRGEDTQYF. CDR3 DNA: TGTGCCAGCAGCTTTTGGCGGGGGGAGGATACGCAGTATTTT.

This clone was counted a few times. CDR3 DNA sequence: TGTGCCAGCAGCCTAGGGACAGGGTGGGACCAGTACTTC. Translation: CASSLGTGWDQYF. This chain uses TRBV11-2 with TRBJ2-5, with 9 bases fitting TRBD1. The trim removed 5 bases at V and 10 bases at J, leaving 8 bases unmatched. The germline V gene encodes CDR1 SGHAT and CDR2 FQNNGV. This CDR3 spans 13 amino acids.

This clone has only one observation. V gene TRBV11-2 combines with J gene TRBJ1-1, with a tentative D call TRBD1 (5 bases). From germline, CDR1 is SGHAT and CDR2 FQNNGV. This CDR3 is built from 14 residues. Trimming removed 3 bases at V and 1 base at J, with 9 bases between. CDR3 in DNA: TGTGCCAGCAGCTTCCAGGGCCGGAACACTGAAGCTTTCTTT. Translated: CASSFQGRNTEAFF.